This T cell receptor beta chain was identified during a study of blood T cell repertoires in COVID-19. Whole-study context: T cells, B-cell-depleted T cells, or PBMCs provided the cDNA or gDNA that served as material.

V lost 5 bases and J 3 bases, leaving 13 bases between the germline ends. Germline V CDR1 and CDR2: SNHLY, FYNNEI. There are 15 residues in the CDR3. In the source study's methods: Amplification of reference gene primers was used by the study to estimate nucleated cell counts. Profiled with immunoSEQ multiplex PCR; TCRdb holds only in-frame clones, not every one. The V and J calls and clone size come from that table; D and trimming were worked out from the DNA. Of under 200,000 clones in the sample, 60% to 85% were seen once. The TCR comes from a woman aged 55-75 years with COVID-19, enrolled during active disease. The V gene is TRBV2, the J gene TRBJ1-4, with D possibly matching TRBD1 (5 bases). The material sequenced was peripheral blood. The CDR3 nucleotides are TGTGCCAGCAGTCAGGAAGACAGACCTAATGAAAAACTGTTTTTT. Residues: CASSQEDRPNEKLFF.